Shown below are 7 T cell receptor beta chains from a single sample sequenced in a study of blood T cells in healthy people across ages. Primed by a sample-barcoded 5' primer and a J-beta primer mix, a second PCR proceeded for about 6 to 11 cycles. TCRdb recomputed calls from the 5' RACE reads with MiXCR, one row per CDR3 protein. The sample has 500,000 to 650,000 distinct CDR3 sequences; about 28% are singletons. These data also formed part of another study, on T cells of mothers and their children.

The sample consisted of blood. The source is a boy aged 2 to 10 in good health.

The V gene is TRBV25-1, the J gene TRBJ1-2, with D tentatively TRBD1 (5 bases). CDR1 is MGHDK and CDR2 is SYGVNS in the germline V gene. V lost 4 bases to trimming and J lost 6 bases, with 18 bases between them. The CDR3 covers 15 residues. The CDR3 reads CASSAWEAGLHGYTF. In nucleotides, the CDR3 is TGTGCCAGCAGTGCCTGGGAGGCAGGGTTACATGGCTACACCTTC.

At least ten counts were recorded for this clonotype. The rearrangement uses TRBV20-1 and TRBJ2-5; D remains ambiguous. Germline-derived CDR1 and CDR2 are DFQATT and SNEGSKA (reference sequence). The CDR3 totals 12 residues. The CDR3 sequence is CSAASGFETQYF. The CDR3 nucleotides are TGCAGCGCTGCTTCTGGGTTCGAGACCCAGTACTTC.

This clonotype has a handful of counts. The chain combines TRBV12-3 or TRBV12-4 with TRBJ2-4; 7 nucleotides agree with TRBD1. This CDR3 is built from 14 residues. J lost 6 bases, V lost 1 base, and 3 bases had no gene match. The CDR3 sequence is CASSLETGRNIQYF. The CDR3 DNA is TGTGCCAGCAGTTTAGAGACAGGGAGAAACATTCAGTACTTC.

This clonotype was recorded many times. CDR3 sequence (DNA): TGTGCCAGCAGCGTGACGGGAGGGTGGGAGACCCAGTACTTC. It codes for CASSVTGGWETQYF. The V call is TRBV9, the J call TRBJ2-5; 8 bases fit TRBD2. CDR1 is SGDLS and CDR2 is YYNGEE in the germline V gene. V dropped 2 bases and J dropped 5; count of bases not matched to a gene: 5. CDR3 length: 14 residues.

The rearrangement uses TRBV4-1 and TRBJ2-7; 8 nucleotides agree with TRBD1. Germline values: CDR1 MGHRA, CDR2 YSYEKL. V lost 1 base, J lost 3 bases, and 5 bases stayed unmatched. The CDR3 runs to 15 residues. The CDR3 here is CASSQVGTGGYEQYF. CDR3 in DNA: TGCGCCAGCAGCCAAGTTGGTACAGGGGGCTACGAGCAGTACTTC.

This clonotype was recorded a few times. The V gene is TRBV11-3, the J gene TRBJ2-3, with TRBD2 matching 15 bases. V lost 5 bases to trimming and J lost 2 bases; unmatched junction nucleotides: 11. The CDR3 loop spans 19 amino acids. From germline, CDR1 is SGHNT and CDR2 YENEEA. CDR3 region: CASSQGLAGGPGNTDTQYF. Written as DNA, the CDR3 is TGTGCCAGCAGCCAAGGACTAGCGGGAGGGCCAGGAAACACAGATACGCAGTATTTT.

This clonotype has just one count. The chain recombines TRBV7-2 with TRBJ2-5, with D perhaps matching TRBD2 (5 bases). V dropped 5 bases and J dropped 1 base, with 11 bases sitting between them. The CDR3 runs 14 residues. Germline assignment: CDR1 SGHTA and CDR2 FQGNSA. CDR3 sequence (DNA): TGTGCCAGCAGCCCCGGGGTAGCCCAAGAGACCCAGTACTTC. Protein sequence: CASSPGVAQETQYF.